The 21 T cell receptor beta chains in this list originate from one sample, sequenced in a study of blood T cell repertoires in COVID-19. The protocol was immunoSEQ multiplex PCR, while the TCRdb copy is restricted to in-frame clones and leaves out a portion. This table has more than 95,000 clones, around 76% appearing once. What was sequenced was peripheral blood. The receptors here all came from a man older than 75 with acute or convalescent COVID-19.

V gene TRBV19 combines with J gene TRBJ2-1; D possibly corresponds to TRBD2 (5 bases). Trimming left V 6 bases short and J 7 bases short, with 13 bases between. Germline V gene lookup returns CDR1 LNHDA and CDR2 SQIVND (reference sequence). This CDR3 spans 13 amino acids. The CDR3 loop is CASSIGGLNEQFF. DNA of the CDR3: TGTGCCAGTAGCATTGGAGGTTTGAATGAGCAGTTCTTC.

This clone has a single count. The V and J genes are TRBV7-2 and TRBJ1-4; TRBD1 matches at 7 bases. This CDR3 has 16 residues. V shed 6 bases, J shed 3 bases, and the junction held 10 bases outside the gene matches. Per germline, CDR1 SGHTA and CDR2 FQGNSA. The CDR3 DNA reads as TGTGCCAGCAGTGAGACAGGGCTATGGCCTAATGAAAAACTGTTTTTT. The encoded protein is CASSETGLWPNEKLFF.

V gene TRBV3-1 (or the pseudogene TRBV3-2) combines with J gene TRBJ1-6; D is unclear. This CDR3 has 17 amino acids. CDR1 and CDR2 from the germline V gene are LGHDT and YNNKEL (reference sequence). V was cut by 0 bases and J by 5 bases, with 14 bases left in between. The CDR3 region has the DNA TGTGCCAGCAGCCAAGAGTTTCCACCGGGGAATAATTCACCCCTCCACTTT. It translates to CASSQEFPPGNNSPLHF.

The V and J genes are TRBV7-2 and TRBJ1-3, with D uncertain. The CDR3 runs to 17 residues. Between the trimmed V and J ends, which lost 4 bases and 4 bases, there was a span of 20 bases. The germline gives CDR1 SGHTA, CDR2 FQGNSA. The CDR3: CASSSPQGSRLGNTIYF. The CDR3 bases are TGTGCCAGCAGCTCCCCCCAAGGTTCTAGGCTCGGAAACACCATATATTTT.

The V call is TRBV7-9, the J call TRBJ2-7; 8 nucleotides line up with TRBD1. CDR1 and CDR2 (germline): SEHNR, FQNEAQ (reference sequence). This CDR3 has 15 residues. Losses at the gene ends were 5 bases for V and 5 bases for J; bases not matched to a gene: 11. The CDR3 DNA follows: TGTGCCAGCAGCCTTTTTGGGGACAGGTCCAACGAGCAGTACTTC. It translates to CASSLFGDRSNEQYF.

The chain's CDR3 is CASFTIAGGHEQFF. In nucleotides, the CDR3 is TGTGCCAGCTTCACGATAGCGGGGGGCCATGAGCAGTTCTTC. The chain carries TRBV18 and TRBJ2-1; 10 bases match TRBD2. This CDR3 has 14 residues. The ends lost 7 bases at V and 8 bases at J; junction bases unmatched: 8. The V gene's germline CDR1 is KGHSH and CDR2 LQKENI.

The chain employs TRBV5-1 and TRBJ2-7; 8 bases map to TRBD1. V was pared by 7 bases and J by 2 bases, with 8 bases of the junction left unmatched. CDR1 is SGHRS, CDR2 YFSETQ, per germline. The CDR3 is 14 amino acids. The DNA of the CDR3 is TGCGCCAGCCCTGGGGACAGGATAACCTACGAGCAGTACTTC. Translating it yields CASPGDRITYEQYF. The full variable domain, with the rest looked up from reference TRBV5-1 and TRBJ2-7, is KAGVTQTPRYLIKTRGQQVTLSCSPISGHRSVSWYQQTPGQGLQFLFEYFSETQRNKGNFPGRFSGRQFSNSRSEMNVSTLELGDSALYLCASPGDRITYEQYFGPGTRLTVT.

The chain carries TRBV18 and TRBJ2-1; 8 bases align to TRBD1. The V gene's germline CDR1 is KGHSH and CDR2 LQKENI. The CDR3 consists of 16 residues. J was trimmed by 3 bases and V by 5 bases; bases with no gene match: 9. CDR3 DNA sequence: TGTGCCAGCTCAGGTCAGGGGGCGACTAGCTACAATGAGCAGTTCTTC. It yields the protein CASSGQGATSYNEQFF.

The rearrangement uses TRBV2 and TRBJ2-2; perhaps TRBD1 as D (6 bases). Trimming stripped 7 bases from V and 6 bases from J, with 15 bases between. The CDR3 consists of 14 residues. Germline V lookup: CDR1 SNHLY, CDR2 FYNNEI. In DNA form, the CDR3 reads TGTGCCAGCATTAGGGAAGCAGGGGCCGGGGAGCTGTTTTTT. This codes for CASIREAGAGELFF.

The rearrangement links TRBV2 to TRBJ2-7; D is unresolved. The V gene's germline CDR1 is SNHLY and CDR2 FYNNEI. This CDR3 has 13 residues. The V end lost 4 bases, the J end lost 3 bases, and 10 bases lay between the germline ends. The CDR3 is CASSAPSNYEQYF. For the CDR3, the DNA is TGTGCCAGCAGTGCCCCCAGTAACTACGAGCAGTACTTC.

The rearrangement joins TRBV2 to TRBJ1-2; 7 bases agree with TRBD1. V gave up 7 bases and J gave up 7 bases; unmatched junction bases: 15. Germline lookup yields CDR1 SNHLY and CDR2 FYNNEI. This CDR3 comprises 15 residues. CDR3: CASKGILTGLGGYTF. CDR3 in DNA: TGTGCCAGCAAAGGGATTTTGACAGGGCTGGGTGGCTACACCTTC.

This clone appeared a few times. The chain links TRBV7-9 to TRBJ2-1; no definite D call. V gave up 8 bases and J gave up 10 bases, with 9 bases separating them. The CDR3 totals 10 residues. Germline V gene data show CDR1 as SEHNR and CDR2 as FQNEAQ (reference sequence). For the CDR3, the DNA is TGTGCCAGCGGTGGGCGAGAGCAGTTCTTC. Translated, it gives CASGGREQFF.

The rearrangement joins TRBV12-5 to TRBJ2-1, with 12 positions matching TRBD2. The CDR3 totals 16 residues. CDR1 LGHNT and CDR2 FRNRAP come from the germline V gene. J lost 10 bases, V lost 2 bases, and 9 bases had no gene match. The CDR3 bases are TGTGCTAGTGGTTTGAGCCTAGCGGGGGGGCCTAGGGAGCAGTTCTTC. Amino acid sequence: CASGLSLAGGPREQFF.

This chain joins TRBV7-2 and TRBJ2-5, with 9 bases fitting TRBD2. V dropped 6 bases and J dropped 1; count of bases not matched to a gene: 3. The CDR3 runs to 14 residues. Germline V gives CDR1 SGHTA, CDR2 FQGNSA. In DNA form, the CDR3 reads TGTGCCAGCAGACAAGCGGGGGGCCAAGAGACCCAGTACTTC. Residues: CASRQAGGQETQYF.

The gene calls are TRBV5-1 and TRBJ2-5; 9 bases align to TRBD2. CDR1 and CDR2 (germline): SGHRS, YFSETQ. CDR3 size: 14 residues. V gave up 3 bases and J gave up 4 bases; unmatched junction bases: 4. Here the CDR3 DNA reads TGCGCCAGCAGCTCGGGAGCGGGAGGAGAGACCCAGTACTTC. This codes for CASSSGAGGETQYF.

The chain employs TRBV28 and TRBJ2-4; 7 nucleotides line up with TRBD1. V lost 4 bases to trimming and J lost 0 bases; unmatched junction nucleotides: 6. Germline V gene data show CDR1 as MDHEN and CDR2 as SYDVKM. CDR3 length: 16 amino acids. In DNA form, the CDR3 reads TGTGCCAGCAGTTCGCCGGGACAGCTAGCCAAAAACATTCAGTACTTC. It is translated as CASSSPGQLAKNIQYF.

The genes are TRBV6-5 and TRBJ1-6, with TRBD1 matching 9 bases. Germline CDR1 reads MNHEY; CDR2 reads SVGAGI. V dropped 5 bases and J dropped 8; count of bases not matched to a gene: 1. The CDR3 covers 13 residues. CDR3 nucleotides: TGTGCCAGCAGTCGGACAGGGGATTCACCCCTCCACTTT. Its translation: CASSRTGDSPLHF.

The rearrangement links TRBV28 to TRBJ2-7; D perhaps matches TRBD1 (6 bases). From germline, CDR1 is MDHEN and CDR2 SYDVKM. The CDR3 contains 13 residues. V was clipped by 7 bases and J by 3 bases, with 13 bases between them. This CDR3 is CASTTGKGYEQYF. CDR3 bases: TGTGCCAGCACTACAGGGAAGGGCTACGAGCAGTACTTC.

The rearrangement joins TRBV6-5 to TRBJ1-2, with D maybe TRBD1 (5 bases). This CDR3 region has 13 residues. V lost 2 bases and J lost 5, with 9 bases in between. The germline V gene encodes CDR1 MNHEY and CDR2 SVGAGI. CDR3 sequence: CASSYAGVYGYTF. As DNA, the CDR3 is TGTGCCAGCAGTTACGCGGGGGTTTATGGCTACACCTTC.

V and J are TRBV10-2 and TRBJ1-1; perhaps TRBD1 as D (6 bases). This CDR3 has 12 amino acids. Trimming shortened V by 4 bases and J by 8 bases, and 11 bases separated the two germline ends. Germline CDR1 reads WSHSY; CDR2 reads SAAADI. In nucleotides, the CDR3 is TGCGCCAGCAGTGTGACCGGGACAGAAGCTTTCTTT. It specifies CASSVTGTEAFF.

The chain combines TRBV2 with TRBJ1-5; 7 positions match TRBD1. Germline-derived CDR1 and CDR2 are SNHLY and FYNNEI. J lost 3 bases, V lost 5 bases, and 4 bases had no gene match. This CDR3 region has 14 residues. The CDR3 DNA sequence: TGTGCCAGCAGTCCGGACAGGATCAATCAGCCCCAGCATTTT. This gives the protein CASSPDRINQPQHF.